These 25 T cell receptor beta chains originate from one sample sequenced in a study of T cell repertoires in cytomegalovirus infection. TCRdb reanalysed the reads using MiXCR and keeps one entry per CDR3 protein. Of approximately 750,000 distinct CDR3 sequences listed, 35% are singletons. Sequencing was performed on PBMCs. These receptors originate from a human donor in good health (CMV status not recorded). Some clones in this sample may be carry-over from other donors' samples.

This clonotype counts as medium-sized. The chain employs TRBV7-2 and TRBJ2-7, with a possible D match to TRBD1 (5 bases). CDR1 SGHTA and CDR2 FQGNSA come from the germline V gene. Between the trimmed V and J ends, which lost 0 bases and 6 bases, there was a span of 12 bases. CDR3 length: 14 amino acids. CDR3 loop: CASSLAQGSGEQYF. The CDR3 DNA sequence: TGTGCCAGCAGCTTAGCCCAGGGATCGGGCGAGCAGTACTTC. The variable domain in full, completed from reference TRBV7-2 and TRBJ2-7, reads GAGVSQSPSNKVTEKGKDVELRCDPISGHTALYWYRQSLGQGLEFLIYFQGNSAPDKSGLPSDRFSAERTGGSVSTLTIQRTQQEDSAVYLCASSLAQGSGEQYFGPGTRLTVT.

This clonotype was seen a few times. The V call is TRBV28, the J call TRBJ1-1, with TRBD1 matching 9 bases. V was pared by 6 bases and J by 8 bases, with 16 bases of the junction left unmatched. CDR1 is MDHEN, CDR2 SYDVKM, per germline. This CDR3 region has 16 residues. In DNA form, the CDR3 reads TGTGCCAGCAGCTCAGAACCGCCGGGACAGGGAGTAGAAGCTTTCTTT. It codes for CASSSEPPGQGVEAFF.

The J gene is TRBJ2-7, the V gene TRBV19; TRBD2 matches at 11 bases. Germline values: CDR1 LNHDA, CDR2 SQIVND (reference sequence). The CDR3 covers 14 residues. V trimming: 5 bases; J trimming: 8 bases; junction bases outside the gene matches: 8. CDR3 bases: TGTGCCAGTAGTTACTCTAGCGGGGGGAATCAGCAGTACTTC. Protein sequence: CASSYSSGGNQQYF.

The count of this clonotype is one. The chain carries TRBV11-2 and TRBJ2-7; TRBD2 might be the D (5 bases). Germline CDR1 SGHAT, CDR2 FQNNGV. The length of the CDR3 is 13 residues. V gave up 2 bases and J gave up 3 bases, with 8 bases separating them. The CDR3, as DNA: TGTGCCAGCAGCTTAAGGCGGGTCTACGAGCAGTACTTC. This sequence encodes CASSLRRVYEQYF.

The V call is TRBV20-1, the J call TRBJ2-5; 8 bases agree with TRBD2. Germline trimming cut 5 bases from V and 1 base from J; bases unmatched to any gene: 9. The CDR3 totals 15 residues. The germline V gene has CDR1 DFQATT and CDR2 SNEGSKA (reference sequence). The CDR3 DNA reads TGCAGTGCTTTCCAAGGACTAGCCCTCCAAGAGACCCAGTACTTC. It specifies CSAFQGLALQETQYF.

The rearrangement links TRBV6-5 to TRBJ2-3; tentatively, D is TRBD2 (6 bases). Germline values: CDR1 MNHEY, CDR2 SVGAGI. The length of the CDR3 is 15 residues. The V gene lost 2 bases and the J gene lost 2 bases, with 11 bases spanning the gap. CDR3 loop: CASSYAAGSTDTQYF. The CDR3 bases are TGTGCCAGCAGTTACGCGGCGGGGTCCACAGATACGCAGTATTTT.

The J gene is TRBJ2-2, the V gene TRBV7-6; 8 nucleotides align to TRBD1. Germline CDR1 reads SGHVS; CDR2 reads FNYEAQ. The CDR3 extends over 17 amino acids. The ends lost 5 bases at V and 6 bases at J; junction bases unmatched: 14. The CDR3 DNA sequence: TGTGCCAGCAGCCAATATGGGGGCAGGGGGCATCCCGGGGAGCTGTTTTTT. It specifies CASSQYGGRGHPGELFF. Full variable domain (outside the CDR3, taken from reference TRBV7-6 and TRBJ2-2): GAGVSQSPRYKVTKRGQDVALRCDPISGHVSLYWYRQALGQGPEFLTYFNYEAQQDKSGLPNDRFSAERPEGSISTLTIQRTEQRDSAMYRCASSQYGGRGHPGELFFGEGSRLTVL.

At least ten counts were recorded for this clonotype. The chain joins TRBV7-2 to TRBJ1-5; perhaps TRBD1 as D (5 bases). Germline CDR1 is SGHTA and CDR2 is FQGNSA. The CDR3 is made up of 14 amino acids. V lost 3 bases to trimming and J lost 10 bases, with 16 bases between them. CDR3 DNA: TGTGCCAGCAGCTTCGGCTATGGGGGGAGACCCCAGCATTTT. Translation gives CASSFGYGGRPQHF.

The V call is TRBV7-6, the J call TRBJ1-1; D call uncertain. The CDR3 has 15 amino acids. Germline assignment: CDR1 SGHVS and CDR2 FNYEAQ. V was shortened by 4 bases and J by 0 bases, with 12 bases between the two germline ends. The CDR3 DNA is TGTGCCAGCAGCTCGGATCGATGGATGAACACTGAAGCTTTCTTT. Its translation is CASSSDRWMNTEAFF.

This clonotype was seen only a few times. The CDR3 DNA reads as TGTGCCAGCAGCCGCTACCTCAATGAGCAGTTCTTC. This sequence encodes CASSRYLNEQFF. J is TRBJ2-1 and V is TRBV3-1; D unclear. The germline CDR1 and CDR2 sequences are LGHDT and YNNKEL (reference sequence). The CDR3 is 12 amino acids. V lost 4 bases to trimming and J lost 6 bases, with 7 bases between them.

The V call is TRBV12-3 or TRBV12-4, the J call TRBJ2-7; the D gene is possibly TRBD2 (7 bases). V lost 4 bases to trimming and J lost 0 bases, with 13 bases between them. There are 15 residues in the CDR3. The CDR3 protein is CASSSRGGLSYEQYF. The CDR3 bases are TGTGCCAGCAGTTCCCGCGGGGGCCTCTCCTACGAGCAGTACTTC.

The gene calls are TRBV6-5 and TRBJ2-7; 15 bases map to TRBD2. CDR3 length equals 20 residues. Germline CDR1 and CDR2: MNHEY and SVGAGI. The V and J ends lost 1 base and 0 bases, in that order; junction bases with no gene match: 10. The CDR3 region is CASSYLIPGLAGGPSYEQYF. CDR3 bases: TGTGCCAGCAGTTACTTGATACCGGGACTAGCGGGAGGACCCTCCTACGAGCAGTACTTC.

This clonotype was counted many times. A much bigger clone sits one base away, suggesting this may be a read error. The chain joins TRBV7-2 to TRBJ2-3; D is unresolved. CDR1 and CDR2 (germline): SGHTA, FQGNSA. This CDR3 spans 15 amino acids. V gave up 0 bases and J gave up 0 bases, with 7 bases separating them. Here the CDR3 reads CASSLAAASTDTQYF. CDR3 in DNA: TGTGCCAGCAGCTTAGCGGCGGCTAGCACAGATACGCAGTATTTT.

This clonotype was detected a few times. The V and J genes are TRBV24-1 and TRBJ2-3, with 7 bases matching TRBD1. The germline V gene has CDR1 KGHDR and CDR2 SFDVKD. V gave up 1 base and J gave up 2 bases; unmatched junction bases: 2. The CDR3 runs 15 residues. CDR3 bases: TGTGCCACCAGTGATTTTCAGGGGGACACAGATACGCAGTATTTT. Its translation is CATSDFQGDTDTQYF.

The chain employs TRBV28 and TRBJ2-3; D unresolved. CDR1 MDHEN and CDR2 SYDVKM come from the germline V gene. The CDR3 loop spans 14 amino acids. V gave up 4 bases and J gave up 2 bases, with 10 bases separating them. CDR3 sequence: CASSWKLSTDTQYF. The CDR3 region has the DNA TGTGCCAGCAGTTGGAAGCTTTCCACAGATACGCAGTATTTT.

The gene calls are TRBV28 and TRBJ1-1; TRBD1 is a possible D gene (5 bases). Germline loops: CDR1 MDHEN, CDR2 SYDVKM. V was clipped by 6 bases and J by 3 bases, with 17 bases between them. The CDR3 is 15 residues long. CDR3 nucleotide sequence: TGTGCCAGCAGAGCTACAGGTGGTCGTGACACTGAAGCTTTCTTT. Translation: CASRATGGRDTEAFF.

Only a few counts were recorded for this clonotype. The chain carries TRBV12-3 or TRBV12-4 and TRBJ2-7; D is ambiguous. The CDR3 runs to 15 residues. The V end was cut by 6 bases, the J end by 7 bases, with 22 bases between. Here the CDR3 reads CASSPHMLVFREQYF. CDR3 DNA sequence: TGTGCCAGCAGCCCCCATATGCTCGTTTTTCGAGAGCAGTACTTC.

This clonotype showed up just a few times. V and J are TRBV28 and TRBJ2-1, with D possibly being TRBD1 (6 bases). Deletions cut 8 bases from V and 2 bases from J, with 16 bases between. From germline, CDR1 is MDHEN and CDR2 SYDVKM. CDR3 size: 15 residues. CDR3 residues: CASGLVGQTYNEQFF. The CDR3 DNA sequence: TGTGCCAGCGGGCTCGTAGGACAGACCTACAATGAGCAGTTCTTC.

This clonotype was picked up many times. The genes are TRBV7-2 and TRBJ2-7, with 9 bases identical to TRBD2. Trimming removed 3 bases from V and 5 bases from J; junction bases left unmatched: 2. Germline values: CDR1 SGHTA, CDR2 FQGNSA. The CDR3 extends over 13 amino acids. CDR3 amino acids: CASSLLAGNEQYF. The CDR3, as DNA: TGTGCCAGCAGCTTGCTAGCGGGAAACGAGCAGTACTTC.

V and J are TRBV6-6 and TRBJ1-3, with no clear D. This CDR3 comprises 19 residues. The germline V gene has CDR1 MNHNY and CDR2 SVGAGI (reference sequence). Trimming left V 3 bases short and J 0 bases short, with 21 bases between. CDR3 sequence reads: CASSYRIDRGTTSGNTIYF. The CDR3 coding sequence is TGTGCCAGCAGTTATCGAATTGATCGGGGAACTACCTCTGGAAACACCATATATTTT.

The chain uses TRBV11-3 and TRBJ2-1; the match to TRBD1 covers 10 bases. This CDR3 has 16 amino acids. Germline V gene sequence: CDR1 SGHNT, CDR2 YENEEA. V lost 5 bases and J lost 7; bases outside the gene matches: 11. The CDR3: CASSQYGTGVGNEQFF. CDR3 nucleotides: TGTGCCAGCAGCCAGTACGGGACAGGGGTTGGGAATGAGCAGTTCTTC.

The chain links TRBV24-1 to TRBJ2-3; TRBD1 might be the D (6 bases). Germline CDR1 and CDR2: KGHDR and SFDVKD. This CDR3 spans 17 amino acids. Trimming pared 6 bases from V and 4 bases from J, leaving 22 bases between. The CDR3 DNA sequence: TGTGCCACCAGTTATCCAGGACAGATAGAGGGGTCAGATACGCAGTATTTT. This translates into CATSYPGQIEGSDTQYF.

In the case of this clonotype: This may be a read error, as it is one base from a much larger clone. The CDR3 DNA reads TGTGCCAGCAGCTTAGAGACAGCCAGCAATCAGCCCCAGCAATTT. Translating it yields CASSLETASNQPQQF. The V and J genes are TRBV7-2 and TRBJ1-5; TRBD1 might be the D (5 bases). There are 15 residues in the CDR3. Germline V CDR1 and CDR2: SGHTA, FQGNSA.

This clonotype was recorded a few times. The chain carries TRBV7-4 and TRBJ1-1; no clear D. Looked up from germline, CDR1 is SGHVT and CDR2 is SQSDAQ. The CDR3 length is 14 residues. V lost 4 bases and J 2 bases, leaving 11 bases between the germline ends. The CDR3 spells CASSSPSANTEAFF. Here the CDR3 DNA reads TGTGCCAGCAGCTCCCCCTCCGCCAACACTGAAGCTTTCTTT.

The chain links TRBV19 to TRBJ2-2, with D possibly TRBD1 on 6 matching bases. Trimming shortened V by 10 bases and J by 8 bases, and 23 bases separated the two germline ends. CDR1 and CDR2 (germline): LNHDA, SQIVND (reference sequence). The CDR3 runs to 15 residues. The CDR3 loop reads CATAEAGAAWGELFF. CDR3 DNA: TGTGCCACCGCCGAGGCAGGGGCGGCGTGGGGGGAGCTGTTTTTT.